Presented here are 17 T cell receptor beta chains from one specimen sequenced in a study of CD8 T cells in Susac syndrome. With random hexamers, reverse transcription was performed on about 0.5 to 1 ug of RNA. TCRdb reprocessed the immunoSEQ multiplex PCR reads with MiXCR, giving one entry per CDR3 protein. The sample comprises about 210,000 distinct CDR3 sequences, about 95% of which are singletons, and 0.085% to 0.095% rests with the top ten. The sequencing input was CD4+ T cells from PBMCs. These receptors were collected from a human donor with multiple sclerosis.

The chain uses TRBV14 and TRBJ2-1; TRBD1 or TRBD2 may be the D gene (5 bases each). CDR1 is SGHDN, CDR2 FVKESK, per germline. The CDR3 contains 17 residues. The V gene lost 2 bases and the J gene lost 6 bases, with 20 bases spanning the gap. The CDR3 sequence: CASSQLRRGKTLNEQFF. CDR3 nucleotides: TGTGCCAGCAGCCAACTTCGTCGGGGCAAAACCCTCAATGAGCAGTTCTTC. The complete variable domain, with remaining parts taken from reference TRBV14 and TRBJ2-1, reads EAGVTQFPSHSVIEKGQTVTLRCDPISGHDNLYWYRRVMGKEIKFLLHFVKESKQDESGMPNNRFLAERTGGTYSTLKVQPAELEDSGVYFCASSQLRRGKTLNEQFFGPGTRLTVL.

J is TRBJ1-1 and V is TRBV30; TRBD1 matches at 7 bases. Germline-derived CDR1 and CDR2 are GTSNPN and SVGIG (reference sequence). V lost 7 bases to trimming and J lost 5 bases; unmatched junction nucleotides: 7. The CDR3 has 12 amino acids. For the CDR3, the DNA is TGTGCCTTCAAGACAGGGAGGACTGAAGCTTTCTTT. It codes for CAFKTGRTEAFF.

CDR3 region: CASSPRVAFTVQYF. The CDR3 region has the DNA TGTGCCAGCAGTCCCCGGGTGGCGTTTACGGTGCAGTACTTC. The rearrangement links TRBV6-5 to TRBJ2-7; D is unclear. Trimming left V 5 bases short and J 9 bases short, with 20 bases between. Germline lookup yields CDR1 MNHEY and CDR2 SVGAGI. The CDR3 covers 14 residues.

Here the CDR3 DNA reads TGCAGTGCTCCCACCTGGGGCAAAAACATTCAGTACTTC. Translation: CSAPTWGKNIQYF. This chain joins TRBV20-1 and TRBJ2-4; D remains unclear. Trimming took 5 bases from V and 3 from J, leaving 11 bases between them. Looked up from germline, CDR1 is DFQATT and CDR2 is SNEGSKA (reference sequence). The CDR3 has 13 amino acids.

Points on this clonotype: One end of the junction is discordant with germline, which a read error may explain. This chain connects TRBV12-3 or TRBV12-4 to TRBJ2-7; D is possibly TRBD2 (6 bases). This CDR3 has 11 residues. The CDR3 here is CASSLAGPQAF. The CDR3 nucleotides read TGTGCCAGCAGCCTGGCGGGGCCCCAGGCCTTC.

This clonotype appeared a single time. CDR3 sequence: CASSAGSSIQYF. DNA of the CDR3: TGTGCCTCCTCGGCGGGTAGCAGCATTCAGTACTTC. The rearrangement joins TRBV28 to TRBJ2-4, with a tentative D call TRBD2 (5 bases). CDR3 length: 12 amino acids. Germline CDR1 reads MDHEN; CDR2 reads SYDVKM. Trimming stripped 11 bases from V and 9 bases from J, with 17 bases between.

The chain is built from TRBV28 and TRBJ2-7; D unclear. The ends were cut back, 7 bases at V and 6 bases at J, with 10 bases in the middle. Germline lookup yields CDR1 MDHEN and CDR2 SYDVKM. The CDR3 extends over 11 amino acids. The CDR3: CASIQDSEQYF. The DNA of the CDR3 is TGTGCCAGCATCCAAGACTCCGAGCAGTACTTC.

The chain has TRBV9 and TRBJ2-1, with 10 bases identical to TRBD2. The CDR3 spans 16 residues. V lost 0 bases, J lost 4 bases, and 4 bases stayed unmatched. CDR1 is SGDLS and CDR2 is YYNGEE in the germline V gene. The CDR3 is CASSVVGAGGYNEQFF. CDR3 nucleotides: TGTGCCAGCAGCGTAGTAGGAGCGGGAGGGTACAATGAGCAGTTCTTC.

The rearrangement links TRBV20-1 to TRBJ2-3; tentatively, D is TRBD1 or TRBD2 (5 bases each). The CDR3 loop spans 12 amino acids. Germline CDR1 is DFQATT and CDR2 is SNEGSKA (reference sequence). This CDR3 reads CAKERGTDTQYF. DNA of the CDR3: TGCGCAAAGGAGAGGGGTACAGATACGCAGTATTTT.

The CDR3 sequence: CASSPRAATEAFF. CDR3 nucleotides: TGTGCCAGCAGCCCCAGGGCTGCCACTGAAGCTTTCTTT. The V gene is TRBV3-1, the J gene TRBJ1-1; D is possibly TRBD1 (5 bases). Germline V gene sequence: CDR1 LGHDT, CDR2 YNNKEL (reference sequence). This CDR3 is 13 amino acids long. The germline V and J ends were trimmed by 4 bases and 4 bases, with 10 bases remaining between them.

The genes are TRBV2 and TRBJ2-4; no definite D call. V was shortened by 7 bases and J by 8 bases, with 18 bases between the two germline ends. The length of the CDR3 is 14 residues. Per germline, CDR1 SNHLY and CDR2 FYNNEI. The CDR3 DNA reads as TGTGCCAGCAAGTCCACGCTGTACCGGCACATTCAGTACTTC. This sequence encodes CASKSTLYRHIQYF.

The chain couples TRBV12-3 or TRBV12-4 to TRBJ1-5; D remains unclear. Between the trimmed V and J ends, which lost 7 bases and 9 bases, there was a span of 13 bases. The CDR3 has 12 amino acids. The CDR3 DNA sequence: TGTGCCAGCAACGGGGAGTTTGGGCCCCAGCATTTT. Its translation: CASNGEFGPQHF.

CDR3 sequence reads: CATSRGGEKTQYF. CDR3 coding DNA: TGTGCCACCAGTCGAGGGGGCGAGAAGACCCAGTACTTC. The chain is built from TRBV24-1 and TRBJ2-5; 7 bases align to TRBD1. Germline V lookup: CDR1 KGHDR, CDR2 SFDVKD. V was pared by 6 bases and J by 6 bases, with 6 bases of the junction left unmatched. The CDR3 covers 13 residues.

The chain carries TRBV29-1 and TRBJ2-7; 9 bases agree with TRBD1. The trim removed 7 bases at V and 7 bases at J, leaving 11 bases unmatched. The length of the CDR3 is 13 residues. The germline V gene has CDR1 SQVTM and CDR2 ANQGSEA. In nucleotides, the CDR3 is TGCAGCGGGCGGACAGGGGAGCATGGGGAGCAGTACTTC. Protein sequence: CSGRTGEHGEQYF.

The chain employs TRBV5-1 and TRBJ2-5; D remains ambiguous. The V end was cut by 1 base, the J end by 1 base, with 14 bases between. The germline CDR1 and CDR2 sequences are SGHRS and YFSETQ. This CDR3 contains 16 residues. The CDR3 DNA sequence: TGCGCCAGCAGCTTGATGGGCTCCGGGTTCCAAGAGACCCAGTACTTC. Protein: CASSLMGSGFQETQYF.

This chain connects TRBV29-1 to TRBJ2-1; 10 positions agree with TRBD2. Losses at the gene ends were 5 bases for V and 2 bases for J; bases not matched to a gene: 9. The CDR3 loop spans 16 amino acids. CDR1 and CDR2 (germline): SQVTM, ANQGSEA. CDR3 sequence (DNA): TGCAGCGTTCCGACACCTAGCGGGGGACCCTACAATGAGCAGTTCTTC. Amino acid sequence: CSVPTPSGGPYNEQFF.

V gene TRBV5-1 combines with J gene TRBJ1-6, with D tentatively TRBD1 (6 bases). Germline CDR1 SGHRS, CDR2 YFSETQ. The ends were cut back, 3 bases at V and 4 bases at J, with 17 bases in the middle. The CDR3 consists of 17 residues. For the CDR3, the DNA is TGCGCCAGCAGCTCCGGTAACGGACAGTTTTATAATTCACCCCTCCACTTT. It codes for CASSSGNGQFYNSPLHF.